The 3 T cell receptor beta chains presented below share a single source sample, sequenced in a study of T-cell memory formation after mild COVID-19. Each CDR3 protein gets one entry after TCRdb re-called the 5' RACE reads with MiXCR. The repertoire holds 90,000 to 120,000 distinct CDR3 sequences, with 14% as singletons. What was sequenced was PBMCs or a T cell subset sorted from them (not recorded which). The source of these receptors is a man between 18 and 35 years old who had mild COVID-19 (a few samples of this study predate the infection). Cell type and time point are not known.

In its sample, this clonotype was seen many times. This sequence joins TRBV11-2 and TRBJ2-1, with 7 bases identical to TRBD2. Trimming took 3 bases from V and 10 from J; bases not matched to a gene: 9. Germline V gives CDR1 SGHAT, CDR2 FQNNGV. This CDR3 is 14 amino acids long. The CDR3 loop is CASSFTASGKEQFF. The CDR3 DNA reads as TGTGCCAGCAGCTTTACTGCTAGCGGCAAGGAGCAGTTCTTC.

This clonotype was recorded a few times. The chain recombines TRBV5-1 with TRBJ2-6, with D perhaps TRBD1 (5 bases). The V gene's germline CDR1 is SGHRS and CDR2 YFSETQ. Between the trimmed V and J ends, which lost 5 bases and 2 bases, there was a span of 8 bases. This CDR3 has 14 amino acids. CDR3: CASSSGPGANVLTF. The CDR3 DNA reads TGCGCCAGCAGTTCAGGGCCTGGGGCCAACGTCCTGACTTTC.

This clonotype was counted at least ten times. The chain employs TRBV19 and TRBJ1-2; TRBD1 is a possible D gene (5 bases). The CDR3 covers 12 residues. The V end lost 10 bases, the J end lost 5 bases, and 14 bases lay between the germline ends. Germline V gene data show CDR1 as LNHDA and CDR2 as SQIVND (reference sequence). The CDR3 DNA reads TGTGCCACCGGAATGGGACCTTATGGCTACACCTTC. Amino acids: CATGMGPYGYTF.